This passage covers 22 T cell receptor beta chains from one sample sequenced in a study of blood T cell repertoires in COVID-19. Only in-frame clones appear in the TCRdb table, and some are missing; sequencing was by immunoSEQ multiplex PCR. The profile covers tens of thousands of clones, with roughly four fifths appearing a single time and 10% to 15% taken by the ten largest. The material sequenced was peripheral blood. These receptors were obtained from a human donor in a cohort sampled during active COVID-19.

The chain links TRBV19 to TRBJ1-6; 9 nucleotides match TRBD1. There are 15 residues in the CDR3. The ends lost 6 bases at V and 0 bases at J; junction bases unmatched: 0. Per the germline V gene, CDR1 is LNHDA and CDR2 is SQIVND (reference sequence). CDR3: CASRGQGSYNSPLHF. DNA of the CDR3: TGTGCCAGTAGGGGACAGGGCTCCTATAATTCACCCCTCCACTTT. The full variable domain, its missing parts supplied by reference TRBV19 and TRBJ1-6, is DGGITQSPKYLFRKEGQNVTLSCEQNLNHDAMYWYRQDPGQGLRLIYYSQIVNDFQKGDIAEGYSVSREKKESFPLTVTSAQKNPTAFYLCASRGQGSYNSPLHFGNGTRLTVT.

V gene TRBV7-2 combines with J gene TRBJ2-4; D uncertain. The CDR3 runs 13 residues. Germline-derived CDR1 and CDR2 are SGHTA and FQGNSA. The V gene lost 5 bases and the J gene lost 2 bases, with 7 bases spanning the gap. This CDR3 is CASSDWSKNIQYF. CDR3 DNA sequence: TGTGCCAGCAGCGACTGGTCCAAAAACATTCAGTACTTC.

The chain uses TRBV6-5 and TRBJ1-5; 7 bases map to TRBD1. This CDR3 is built from 15 residues. V was pared by 2 bases and J by 4 bases, with 5 bases of the junction left unmatched. Germline lookup yields CDR1 MNHEY and CDR2 SVGAGI. This chain's CDR3 is CASSYARGRNQPQHF. CDR3 nucleotide sequence: TGTGCCAGCAGTTACGCCAGGGGGAGAAATCAGCCCCAGCATTTT.

V is TRBV6-2 or TRBV6-3 and J is TRBJ1-2; the D is unclear. V gave up 3 bases and J gave up 5 bases, with 7 bases separating them. CDR1 and CDR2 (germline): MNHEY, SVGEGT. The CDR3 is 12 residues long. In nucleotides, the CDR3 is TGTGCCAGCAGTTATCAGGTGTATGGCTACACCTTC. Translating it yields CASSYQVYGYTF.

The chain links TRBV5-1 to TRBJ1-1; 9 bases map to TRBD1. V lost 4 bases, J lost 0 bases, and 10 bases stayed unmatched. Germline CDR1 reads SGHRS; CDR2 reads YFSETQ. The CDR3 contains 17 residues. CDR3 nucleotides: TGCGCCAGCAGCCTGGGTTGGGGACAGGGACTGAACACTGAAGCTTTCTTT. It is translated as CASSLGWGQGLNTEAFF.

J is TRBJ1-1 and V is TRBV15; 7 nucleotides match TRBD1. V trimming: 2 bases; J trimming: 11 bases; junction bases outside the gene matches: 8. This CDR3 spans 13 amino acids. Per germline, CDR1 LNHNV and CDR2 YYDKDF (reference sequence). The DNA for the CDR3 is TGTGCCACCAGCAGATTGGGCCAGGGGGAGGCTTTCTTT. Residues: CATSRLGQGEAFF.

This clone appeared a single time. This rearrangement joins TRBV3-1 (or the pseudogene TRBV3-2) to TRBJ1-6, with TRBD1 matching 7 bases. Per the germline V gene, CDR1 is LGHDT and CDR2 is YNNKEL (reference sequence). With V trimmed by 4 bases and J by 12 bases, 6 bases remained unmatched. This CDR3 has 13 amino acids. The CDR3 region is CASSPQQGQPLHF. CDR3 DNA sequence: TGTGCCAGCAGCCCCCAACAGGGGCAACCCCTCCACTTT.

V gene TRBV5-1 combines with J gene TRBJ2-3, with D perhaps TRBD2 (5 bases). V dropped 4 bases and J dropped 6 bases, with 15 bases sitting between them. Germline loops: CDR1 SGHRS, CDR2 YFSETQ. The CDR3 runs 14 residues. The CDR3 spells CASSDDSPGDTQYF. CDR3 in DNA: TGCGCCAGCAGCGATGACTCGCCGGGGGATACGCAGTATTTT.

The rearrangement links TRBV4-1 to TRBJ2-1; TRBD2 matches at 12 bases. The CDR3 consists of 15 residues. In germline, CDR1 is MGHRA, CDR2 YSYEKL. V was pared by 2 bases and J by 5 bases, with 1 base of the junction left unmatched. The chain's CDR3 is CASSQLAGGDNEQFF. The CDR3 bases are TGCGCCAGCAGCCAACTAGCGGGGGGGGACAATGAGCAGTTCTTC.

This clone was seen more than once but under ten times. The genes are TRBV6-1 and TRBJ2-3; TRBD1 is a possible D gene (6 bases). The germline CDR1 and CDR2 sequences are MNHNS and SASEGT. Trimming left V 2 bases short and J 4 bases short, with 10 bases between. CDR3 size: 14 residues. The CDR3 sequence: CASSERGISDTQYF. The CDR3, as DNA: TGTGCCAGCAGTGAAAGGGGGATCTCAGATACGCAGTATTTT.

This chain uses TRBV6-2 or TRBV6-3 with TRBJ1-2; 10 bases are a match to TRBD1. CDR3 length: 16 residues. CDR1 and CDR2 from the germline V gene are MNHEY and SVGEGT. Trimming cost V 0 bases and J 3 bases; bases outside gene matches: 4. The CDR3 nucleotides read TGTGCCAGCAGTTACTCCGGGACAGGGGCCTACTATGGCTACACCTTC. Protein sequence: CASSYSGTGAYYGYTF.

The chain joins TRBV28 to TRBJ1-3; TRBD1 might be the D (6 bases). Trimming left V 3 bases short and J 6 bases short, with 18 bases between. The CDR3 length is 16 residues. Germline lookup yields CDR1 MDHEN and CDR2 SYDVKM. DNA of the CDR3: TGTGCCAGCAGTTTGTATGGGGCTAAGGGGGAAAACACCATATATTTT. Amino acids: CASSLYGAKGENTIYF.

The chain links TRBV5-6 to TRBJ2-2; possible D gene TRBD2, 7 bases. Trimming shortened V by 2 bases and J by 3 bases, and 11 bases separated the two germline ends. CDR3 size: 15 residues. The germline CDR1 and CDR2 sequences are SGHDT and YYEEEE. CDR3 residues: CASSLTGGDTGELFF. CDR3 DNA: TGTGCCAGCAGCTTAACGGGGGGCGACACCGGGGAGCTGTTTTTT.

This clone was observed once. V and J are TRBV9 and TRBJ2-2; TRBD2 might be the D (5 bases). The CDR3 totals 17 residues. The V gene's germline CDR1 is SGDLS and CDR2 YYNGEE. With 5 bases removed from V and 0 bases from J, the gap between germline ends came to 17 bases. In DNA form, the CDR3 reads TGTGCCAGCAGTCATTTTAGCGCCGTTGCGAACACCGGGGAGCTGTTTTTT. Protein sequence: CASSHFSAVANTGELFF. Combining the CDR3 with reference TRBV9 and TRBJ2-2 gives the whole variable domain DSGVTQTPKHLITATGQRVTLRCSPRSGDLSVYWYQQSLDQGLQFLIQYYNGEERAKGNILERFSAQQFPDLHSELNLSSLELGDSALYFCASSHFSAVANTGELFFGEGSRLTVL.

The chain is built from TRBV2 and TRBJ1-2; D unresolved. Germline CDR1 is SNHLY and CDR2 is FYNNEI. With 4 bases removed from V and 8 bases from J, the gap between germline ends came to 14 bases. The CDR3 contains 13 residues. CDR3 sequence (DNA): TGTGCCAGCAGTGCACTCGGGGTTAGGGGCTACACCTTC. Encoded protein: CASSALGVRGYTF. The variable domain in full, with the rest retrieved from reference TRBV2 and TRBJ1-2, is EPEVTQTPSHQVTQMGQEVILRCVPISNHLYFYWYRQILGQKVEFLVSFYNNEISEKSEIFDDQFSVERPDGSNFTLKIRSTKLEDSAMYFCASSALGVRGYTFGSGTRLTVV.

This sequence joins TRBV4-3 and TRBJ1-2, with 9 bases matching TRBD1. The V gene end was trimmed by 0 bases and the J gene end by 1 base; junction bases not matched to a gene: 6. Per the germline V gene, CDR1 is LGHNA and CDR2 is YSLEER. CDR3 size: 17 residues. The CDR3 spells CASSQDLGQGDNYGYTF. CDR3 nucleotide sequence: TGCGCCAGCAGCCAAGATTTGGGACAGGGAGATAACTATGGCTACACCTTC.

The chain joins TRBV19 to TRBJ2-2; D perhaps matches TRBD2 (6 bases). This CDR3 is built from 15 residues. Trimming removed 10 bases from V and 5 bases from J, with 20 bases in between. Germline values: CDR1 LNHDA, CDR2 SQIVND (reference sequence). Here the CDR3 reads CATLGASVSTGELFF. As DNA, the CDR3 is TGTGCCACCCTAGGGGCTAGCGTCTCTACCGGGGAGCTGTTTTTT.

The V call is TRBV6-6, the J call TRBJ2-7; 8 bases align to TRBD1. The V gene's germline CDR1 is MNHNY and CDR2 SVGAGI (reference sequence). This CDR3 has 15 residues. V lost 2 bases to trimming and J lost 3 bases; unmatched junction nucleotides: 6. The DNA of the CDR3 is TGTGCCAGCAGTTACCTGGGGACAGGCTTCTACGAGCAGTACTTC. Amino acids: CASSYLGTGFYEQYF.

The J gene is TRBJ2-1, the V gene TRBV2; a possible D gene is TRBD2 (5 bases). The V gene's germline CDR1 is SNHLY and CDR2 FYNNEI. The CDR3 covers 14 residues. V lost 6 bases to trimming and J lost 7 bases, with 16 bases between them. CDR3 in amino acids: CASRMPLSANEQFF. DNA for the CDR3: TGTGCCAGCAGGATGCCCCTTAGCGCGAATGAGCAGTTCTTC.

Only a few counts were recorded for this clone. V and J are TRBV30 and TRBJ1-1; D not certain. Germline loops: CDR1 GTSNPN, CDR2 SVGIG (reference sequence). Trimming pared 1 base from V and 4 bases from J, leaving 10 bases between. This CDR3 is 13 amino acids long. Here the CDR3 DNA reads TGTGCCTGGAGTGAGCAAAGTGCCACTGAAGCTTTCTTT. Translating gives CAWSEQSATEAFF.

The chain uses TRBV6-6 and TRBJ2-7, with 14 nucleotides matching TRBD2. There are 14 residues in the CDR3. CDR1 is MNHNY and CDR2 is SVGAGI in the germline V gene (reference sequence). The ends lost 6 bases at V and 6 bases at J; junction bases unmatched: 4. The CDR3 region is CASSQTSGGAEQYF. DNA for the CDR3: TGTGCCAGCAGCCAGACTAGCGGGGGGGCCGAGCAGTACTTC.

V gene TRBV5-1 combines with J gene TRBJ2-5; tentatively, D is TRBD2 (5 bases). The ends were cut back, 4 bases at V and 1 base at J, with 17 bases in the middle. CDR3 length: 16 amino acids. Germline V gene lookup returns CDR1 SGHRS and CDR2 YFSETQ. CDR3 amino acids: CASSLSPGSGQETQYF. The CDR3 nucleotides are TGCGCCAGCAGCCTCTCCCCGGGGTCCGGCCAAGAGACCCAGTACTTC.